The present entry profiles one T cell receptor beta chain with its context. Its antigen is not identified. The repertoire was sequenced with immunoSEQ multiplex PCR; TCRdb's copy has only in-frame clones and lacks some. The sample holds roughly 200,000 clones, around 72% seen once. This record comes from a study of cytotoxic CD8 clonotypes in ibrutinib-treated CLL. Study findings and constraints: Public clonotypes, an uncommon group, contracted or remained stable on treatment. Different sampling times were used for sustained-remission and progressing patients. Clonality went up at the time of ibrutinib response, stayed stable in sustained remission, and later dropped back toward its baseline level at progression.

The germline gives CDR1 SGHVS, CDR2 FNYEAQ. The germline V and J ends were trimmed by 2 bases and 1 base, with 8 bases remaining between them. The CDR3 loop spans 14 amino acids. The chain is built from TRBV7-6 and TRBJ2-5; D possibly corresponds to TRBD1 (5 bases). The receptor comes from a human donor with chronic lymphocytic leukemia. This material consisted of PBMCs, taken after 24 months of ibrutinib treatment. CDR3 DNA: TGTGCCAGCAGCTTACACGACAGCCAAGAGACCCAGTACTTC. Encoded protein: CASSLHDSQETQYF.